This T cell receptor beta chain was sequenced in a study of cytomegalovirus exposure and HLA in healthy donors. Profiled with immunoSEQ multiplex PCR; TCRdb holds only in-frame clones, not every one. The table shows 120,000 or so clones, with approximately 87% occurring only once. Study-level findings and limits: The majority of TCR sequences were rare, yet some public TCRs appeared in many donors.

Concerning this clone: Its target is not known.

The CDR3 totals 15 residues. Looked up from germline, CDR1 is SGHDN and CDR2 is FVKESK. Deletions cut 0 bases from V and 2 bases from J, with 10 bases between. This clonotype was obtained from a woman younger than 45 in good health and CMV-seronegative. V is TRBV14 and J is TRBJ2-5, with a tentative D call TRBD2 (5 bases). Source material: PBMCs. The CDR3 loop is CASSQDFGVQETQYF. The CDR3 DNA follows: TGTGCCAGCAGCCAAGATTTCGGGGTACAAGAGACCCAGTACTTC.